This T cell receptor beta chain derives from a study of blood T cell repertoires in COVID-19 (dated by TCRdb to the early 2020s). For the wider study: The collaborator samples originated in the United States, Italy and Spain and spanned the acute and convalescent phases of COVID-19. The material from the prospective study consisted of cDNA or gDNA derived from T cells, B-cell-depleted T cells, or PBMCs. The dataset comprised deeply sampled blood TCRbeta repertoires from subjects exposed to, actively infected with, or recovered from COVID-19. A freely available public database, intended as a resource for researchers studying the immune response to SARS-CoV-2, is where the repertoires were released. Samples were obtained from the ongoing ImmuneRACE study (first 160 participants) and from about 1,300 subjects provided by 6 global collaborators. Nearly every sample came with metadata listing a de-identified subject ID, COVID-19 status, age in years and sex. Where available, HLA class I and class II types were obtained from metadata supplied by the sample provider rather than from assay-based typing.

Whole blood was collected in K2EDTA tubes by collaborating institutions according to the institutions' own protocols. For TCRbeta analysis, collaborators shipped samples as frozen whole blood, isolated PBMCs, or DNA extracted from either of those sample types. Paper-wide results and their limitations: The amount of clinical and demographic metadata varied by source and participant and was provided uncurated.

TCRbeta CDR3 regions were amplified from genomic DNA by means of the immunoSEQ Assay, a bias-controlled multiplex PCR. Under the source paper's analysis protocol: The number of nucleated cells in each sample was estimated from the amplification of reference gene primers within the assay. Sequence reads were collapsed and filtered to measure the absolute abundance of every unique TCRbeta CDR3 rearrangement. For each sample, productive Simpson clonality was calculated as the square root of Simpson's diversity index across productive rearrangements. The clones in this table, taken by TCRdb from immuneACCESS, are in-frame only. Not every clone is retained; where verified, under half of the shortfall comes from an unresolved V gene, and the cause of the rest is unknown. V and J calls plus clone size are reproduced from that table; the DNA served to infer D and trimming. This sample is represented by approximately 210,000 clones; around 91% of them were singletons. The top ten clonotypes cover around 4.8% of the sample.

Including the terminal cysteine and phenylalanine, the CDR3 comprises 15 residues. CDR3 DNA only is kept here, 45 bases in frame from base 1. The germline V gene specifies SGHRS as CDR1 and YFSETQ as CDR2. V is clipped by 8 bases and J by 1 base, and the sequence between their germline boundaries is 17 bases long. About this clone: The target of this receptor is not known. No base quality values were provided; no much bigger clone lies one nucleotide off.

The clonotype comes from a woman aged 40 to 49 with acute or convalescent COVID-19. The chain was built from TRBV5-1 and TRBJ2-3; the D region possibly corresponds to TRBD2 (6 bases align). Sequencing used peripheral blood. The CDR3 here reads CASSAGTPGTDTQYF. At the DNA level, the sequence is TGCGCCAGTTCCGCGGGGACTCCTGGCACAGATACGCAGTATTTT. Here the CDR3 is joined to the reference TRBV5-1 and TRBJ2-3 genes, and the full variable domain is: KAGVTQTPRYLIKTRGQQVTLSCSPISGHRSVSWYQQTPGQGLQFLFEYFSETQRNKGNFPGRFSGRQFSNSRSEMNVSTLELGDSALYLCASSAGTPGTDTQYFGPGTRLTVL.